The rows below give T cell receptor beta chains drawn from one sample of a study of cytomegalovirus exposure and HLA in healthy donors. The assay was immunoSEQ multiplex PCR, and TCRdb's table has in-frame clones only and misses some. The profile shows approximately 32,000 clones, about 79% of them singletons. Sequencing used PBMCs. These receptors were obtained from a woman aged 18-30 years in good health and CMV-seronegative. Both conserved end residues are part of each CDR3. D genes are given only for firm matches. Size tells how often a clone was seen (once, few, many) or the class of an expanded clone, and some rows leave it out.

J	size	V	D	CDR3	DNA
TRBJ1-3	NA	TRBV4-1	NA	CASSQDPGTSGNTIYF	TGCGCCAGCAGCCAAGATCCAGGAACCTCTGGAAACACCATATATTTT
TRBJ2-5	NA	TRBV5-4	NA	CASSLGGAAHETQYF	TGTGCCAGCAGCTTGGGCGGGGCCGCCCACGAGACCCAGTACTTC
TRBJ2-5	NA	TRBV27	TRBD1	CASRAGTVKLETQYF	TGTGCCAGCAGAGCAGGGACAGTGAAATTAGAGACCCAGTACTTC
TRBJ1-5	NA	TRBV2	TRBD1	CASSSDRSDQPQHF	TGTGCCAGCAGTTCGGACAGGAGTGATCAGCCCCAGCATTTT
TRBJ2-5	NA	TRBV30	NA	CALNREKGTQYF	TGTGCCTTGAACAGGGAGAAGGGGACCCAGTACTTC
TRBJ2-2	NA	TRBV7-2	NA	CASTIIAITGELFF	TGTGCCAGCACCATCATAGCGATCACCGGGGAGCTGTTTTTT
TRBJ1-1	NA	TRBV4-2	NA	CASSQEGEYTEAFF	TGTGCCAGCAGCCAAGAAGGAGAGTACACTGAAGCTTTCTTT
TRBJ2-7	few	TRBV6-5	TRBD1	CASSSGTGVGEQYF	TGTGCCAGCAGTTCCGGGACAGGGGTTGGAGAGCAGTACTTC
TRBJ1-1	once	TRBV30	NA	CAWSLLAIDEAFF	TGTGCCTGGAGTCTACTAGCTATCGATGAAGCTTTCTTT
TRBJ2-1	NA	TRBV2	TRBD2	CASSESGTSGVVSYNEQFF	TGTGCCAGCAGTGAGTCAGGGACTAGCGGGGTTGTTTCCTACAATGAGCAGTTCTTC
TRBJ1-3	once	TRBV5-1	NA	CASSLTQQGGTIYF	TGCGCCAGCAGCTTGACTCAACAGGGAGGGACCATATATTTT
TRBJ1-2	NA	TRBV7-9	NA	CASSLDRGNGYTF	TGTGCCAGCAGCTTAGATCGGGGTAATGGCTACACCTTC
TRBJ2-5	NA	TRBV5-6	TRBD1	CASSLVSGGETQYF	TGTGCCAGCAGCTTGGTGTCAGGGGGAGAGACCCAGTACTTC
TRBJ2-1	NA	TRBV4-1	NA	CASSQGGPYNEQFF	TGCGCCAGCAGCCAGGGGGGGCCCTACAATGAGCAGTTCTTC
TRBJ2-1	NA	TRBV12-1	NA	CASQGASGIYEQFF	TGTGCCAGCCAAGGGGCTAGCGGGATCTATGAGCAGTTCTTC
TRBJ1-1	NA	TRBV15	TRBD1	CATSRDGIGQGEAFF	TGTGCCACCAGCAGAGATGGGATTGGACAGGGTGAAGCTTTCTTT
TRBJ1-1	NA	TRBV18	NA	CASSPQEGEAFF	TGTGCCAGCTCACCCCAGGAGGGGGAAGCTTTCTTT
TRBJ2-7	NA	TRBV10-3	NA	CAITPGDVSSYEQYF	TGTGCCATCACCCCCGGGGATGTGAGCTCCTACGAGCAGTACTTC
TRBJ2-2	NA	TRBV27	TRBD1	CASSWAGGTGELFF	TGTGCCAGCAGTTGGGCAGGGGGCACCGGGGAGCTGTTTTTT
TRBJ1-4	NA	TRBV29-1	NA	CSVVDTALSQEKLFF	TGCAGCGTTGTAGATACAGCCCTGTCCCAGGAAAAACTGTTTTTT
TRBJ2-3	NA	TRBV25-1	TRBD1	CASSVPAGGRPDTQYF	TGTGCCAGCAGTGTACCCGCAGGGGGACGGCCAGATACGCAGTATTTT
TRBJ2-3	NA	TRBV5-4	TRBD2	CASSYPTSGASDTQYF	TGTGCCAGCAGCTACCCTACTAGCGGGGCGTCAGATACGCAGTATTTT
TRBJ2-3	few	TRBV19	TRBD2	CAPSGTFSTDTQYF	TGTGCTCCTAGCGGGACCTTTAGCACAGATACGCAGTATTTT
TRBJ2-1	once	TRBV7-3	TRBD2	CASSLGLAEHEQFF	TGTGCCAGCAGCCTCGGACTAGCGGAGCATGAGCAGTTCTTC